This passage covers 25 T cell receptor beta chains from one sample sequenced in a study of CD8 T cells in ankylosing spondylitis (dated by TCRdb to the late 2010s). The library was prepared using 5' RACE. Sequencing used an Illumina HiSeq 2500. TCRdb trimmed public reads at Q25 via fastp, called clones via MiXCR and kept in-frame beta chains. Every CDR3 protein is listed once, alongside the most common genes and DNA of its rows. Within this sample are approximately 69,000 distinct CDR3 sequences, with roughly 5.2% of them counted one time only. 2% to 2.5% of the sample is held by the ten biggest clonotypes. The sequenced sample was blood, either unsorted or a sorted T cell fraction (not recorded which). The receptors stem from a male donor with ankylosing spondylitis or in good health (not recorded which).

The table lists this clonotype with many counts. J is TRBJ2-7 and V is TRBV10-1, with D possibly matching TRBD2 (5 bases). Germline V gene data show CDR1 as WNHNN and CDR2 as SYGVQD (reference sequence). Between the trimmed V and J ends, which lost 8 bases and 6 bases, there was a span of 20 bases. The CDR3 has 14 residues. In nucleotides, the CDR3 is TGCGCCAGCTCTGGAGGCAGTACAGCCAGCGAGCAGTACTTC. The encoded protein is CASSGGSTASEQYF.

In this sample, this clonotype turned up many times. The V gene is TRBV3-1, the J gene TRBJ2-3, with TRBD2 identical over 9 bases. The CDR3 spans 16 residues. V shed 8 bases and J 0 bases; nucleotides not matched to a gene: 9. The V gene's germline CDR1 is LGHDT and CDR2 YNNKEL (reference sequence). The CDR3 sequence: CASSRTSGSSTDTQYF. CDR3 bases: TGTGCCAGCTCTCGTACTAGCGGGTCTAGCACAGATACGCAGTATTTT.

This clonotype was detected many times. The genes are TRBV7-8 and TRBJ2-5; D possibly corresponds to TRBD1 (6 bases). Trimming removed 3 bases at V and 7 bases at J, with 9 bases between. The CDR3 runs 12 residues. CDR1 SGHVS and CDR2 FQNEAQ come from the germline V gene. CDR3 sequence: CASSFLQGTQYF. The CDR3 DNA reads TGTGCCAGCAGCTTTTTACAGGGGACCCAGTACTTC.

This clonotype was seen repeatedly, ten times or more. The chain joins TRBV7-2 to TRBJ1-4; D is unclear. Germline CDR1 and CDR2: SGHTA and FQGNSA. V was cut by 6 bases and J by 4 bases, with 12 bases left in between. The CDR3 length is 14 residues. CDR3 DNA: TGTGCCAGCAGAGCAGCAGGAAGTAATGAAAAACTGTTTTTT. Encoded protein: CASRAAGSNEKLFF.

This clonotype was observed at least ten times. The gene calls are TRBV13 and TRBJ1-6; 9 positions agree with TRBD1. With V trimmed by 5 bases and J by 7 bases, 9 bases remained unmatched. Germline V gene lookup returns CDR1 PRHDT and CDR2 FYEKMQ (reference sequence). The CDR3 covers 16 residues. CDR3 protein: CASSPRDRAKNSPLHF. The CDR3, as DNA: TGTGCCAGCAGCCCCCGGGACAGGGCTAAAAATTCACCCCTCCACTTT.

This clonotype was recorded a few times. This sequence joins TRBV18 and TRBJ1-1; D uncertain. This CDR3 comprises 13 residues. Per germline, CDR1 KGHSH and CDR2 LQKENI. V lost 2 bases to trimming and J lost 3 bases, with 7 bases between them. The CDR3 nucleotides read TGTGCCAGCTCACCAATCGGGGACACTGAAGCTTTCTTT. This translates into CASSPIGDTEAFF.

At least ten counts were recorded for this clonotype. The CDR3 protein is CASSFRDRGSGEQFF. CDR3 bases: TGTGCCAGCAGCTTCCGGGACAGGGGTTCCGGGGAGCAGTTCTTC. V is TRBV5-6 and J is TRBJ2-1; 10 bases are shared with TRBD1. CDR3 size: 15 residues. Germline CDR1 reads SGHDT; CDR2 reads YYEEEE. The junction had 9 bases not matched to a gene; V was cut back by 2 bases and J by 10 bases.

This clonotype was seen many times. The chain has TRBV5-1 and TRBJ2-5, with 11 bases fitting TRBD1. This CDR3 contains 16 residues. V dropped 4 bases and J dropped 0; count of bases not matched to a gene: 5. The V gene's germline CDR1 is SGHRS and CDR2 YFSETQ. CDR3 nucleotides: TGCGCCAGCAGCGGGGGGACAGGGGGTTACCAAGAGACCCAGTACTTC. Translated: CASSGGTGGYQETQYF.

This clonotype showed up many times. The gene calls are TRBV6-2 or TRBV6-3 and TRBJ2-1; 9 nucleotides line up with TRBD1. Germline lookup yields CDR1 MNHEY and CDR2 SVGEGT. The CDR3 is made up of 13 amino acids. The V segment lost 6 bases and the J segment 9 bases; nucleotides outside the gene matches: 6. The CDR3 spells CASSRGQGGEQFF. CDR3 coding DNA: TGTGCCAGCAGCAGGGGACAGGGCGGTGAGCAGTTCTTC.

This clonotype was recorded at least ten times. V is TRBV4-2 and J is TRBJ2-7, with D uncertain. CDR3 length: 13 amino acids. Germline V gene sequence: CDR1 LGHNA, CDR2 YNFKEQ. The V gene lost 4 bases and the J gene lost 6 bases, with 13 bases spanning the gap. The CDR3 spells CASSPSDFAEQYF. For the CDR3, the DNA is TGTGCCAGCAGCCCTTCTGATTTCGCCGAGCAGTACTTC.

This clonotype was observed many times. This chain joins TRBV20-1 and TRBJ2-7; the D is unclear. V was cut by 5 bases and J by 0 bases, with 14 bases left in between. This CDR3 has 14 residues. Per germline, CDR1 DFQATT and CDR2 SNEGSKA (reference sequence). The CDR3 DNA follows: TGCAGTGCTTCTACCCCGCTGAGCTCCTACGAGCAGTACTTC. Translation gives CSASTPLSSYEQYF.

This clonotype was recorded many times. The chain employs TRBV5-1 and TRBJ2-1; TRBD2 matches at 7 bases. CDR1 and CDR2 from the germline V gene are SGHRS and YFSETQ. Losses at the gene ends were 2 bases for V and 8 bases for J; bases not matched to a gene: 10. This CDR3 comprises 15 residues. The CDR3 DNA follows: TGCGCCAGCAGCTTAGGGACTATCACGTCGGATGAGCAGTTCTTC. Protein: CASSLGTITSDEQFF. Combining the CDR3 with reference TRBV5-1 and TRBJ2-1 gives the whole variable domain KAGVTQTPRYLIKTRGQQVTLSCSPISGHRSVSWYQQTPGQGLQFLFEYFSETQRNKGNFPGRFSGRQFSNSRSEMNVSTLELGDSALYLCASSLGTITSDEQFFGPGTRLTVL.

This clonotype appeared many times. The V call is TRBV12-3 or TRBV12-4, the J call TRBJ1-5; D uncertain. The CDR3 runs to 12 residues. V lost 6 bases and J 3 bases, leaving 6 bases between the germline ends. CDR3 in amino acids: CASSGDNQPQHF. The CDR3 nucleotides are TGTGCCAGCAGCGGGGACAATCAGCCCCAGCATTTT.

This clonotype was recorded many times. CDR3 sequence reads: CAISEPQGNYEQYF. Here the CDR3 DNA reads TGTGCCATCAGTGAGCCCCAGGGTAACTACGAGCAGTACTTC. This rearrangement joins TRBV10-3 to TRBJ2-7; TRBD1 is a possible D gene (5 bases). This CDR3 contains 14 residues. V shed 2 bases and J shed 3 bases, with 11 bases lying between them. The germline V gene has CDR1 ENHRY and CDR2 SYGVKD.

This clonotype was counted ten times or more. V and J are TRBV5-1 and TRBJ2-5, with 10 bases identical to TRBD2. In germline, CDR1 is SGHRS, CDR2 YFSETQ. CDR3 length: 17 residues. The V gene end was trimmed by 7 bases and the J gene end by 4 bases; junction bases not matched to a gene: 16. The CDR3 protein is CASLPTSSGGGRETQYF. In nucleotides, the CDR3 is TGCGCCAGCCTCCCCACGTCGAGCGGGGGGGGCCGAGAGACCCAGTACTTC.

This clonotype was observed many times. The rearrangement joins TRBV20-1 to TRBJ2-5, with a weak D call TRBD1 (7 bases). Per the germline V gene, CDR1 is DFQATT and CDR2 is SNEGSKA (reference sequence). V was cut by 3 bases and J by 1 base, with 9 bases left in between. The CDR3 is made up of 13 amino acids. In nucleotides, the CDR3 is TGCAGTGCTAGGCAGGGGGGCCAAGAGACCCAGTACTTC. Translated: CSARQGGQETQYF.

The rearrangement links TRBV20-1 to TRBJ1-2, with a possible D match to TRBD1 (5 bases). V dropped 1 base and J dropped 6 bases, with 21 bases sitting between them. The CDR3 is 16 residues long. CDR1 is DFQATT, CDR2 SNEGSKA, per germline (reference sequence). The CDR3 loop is CSARVVGEGWGNGYTF. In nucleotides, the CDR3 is TGCAGTGCTAGAGTAGTTGGGGAGGGGTGGGGTAATGGCTACACCTTC.

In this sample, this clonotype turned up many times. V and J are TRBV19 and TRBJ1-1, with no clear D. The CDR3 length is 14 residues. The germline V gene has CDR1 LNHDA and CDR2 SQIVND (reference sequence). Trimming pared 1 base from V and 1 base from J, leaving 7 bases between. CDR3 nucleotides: TGTGCCAGTAGTATAGGAGGCGGGAACACTGAAGCTTTCTTT. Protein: CASSIGGGNTEAFF.

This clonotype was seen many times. The CDR3 protein is CASSSLWAGSNSPLHF. CDR3 DNA sequence: TGTGCCAGCAGTTCCCTGTGGGCAGGGTCTAATTCACCCCTCCACTTT. The rearrangement uses TRBV28 and TRBJ1-6; D might be TRBD1 (5 bases). Germline CDR1 MDHEN, CDR2 SYDVKM. The V and J ends lost 4 bases and 6 bases respectively, with 16 bases between them. The CDR3 runs to 16 residues.

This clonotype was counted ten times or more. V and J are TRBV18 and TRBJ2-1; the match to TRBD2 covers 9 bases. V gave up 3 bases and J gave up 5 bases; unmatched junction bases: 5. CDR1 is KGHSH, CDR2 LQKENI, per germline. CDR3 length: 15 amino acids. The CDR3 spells CASSPIAGVNNEQFF. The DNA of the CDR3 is TGTGCCAGCTCACCTATAGCGGGGGTAAACAATGAGCAGTTCTTC.

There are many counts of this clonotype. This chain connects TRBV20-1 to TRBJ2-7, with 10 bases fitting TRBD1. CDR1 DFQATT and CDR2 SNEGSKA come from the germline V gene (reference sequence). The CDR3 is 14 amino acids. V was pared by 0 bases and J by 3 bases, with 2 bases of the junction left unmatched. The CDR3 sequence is CSAREGTGVYEQYF. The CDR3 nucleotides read TGCAGTGCTAGAGAAGGGACAGGGGTCTACGAGCAGTACTTC.

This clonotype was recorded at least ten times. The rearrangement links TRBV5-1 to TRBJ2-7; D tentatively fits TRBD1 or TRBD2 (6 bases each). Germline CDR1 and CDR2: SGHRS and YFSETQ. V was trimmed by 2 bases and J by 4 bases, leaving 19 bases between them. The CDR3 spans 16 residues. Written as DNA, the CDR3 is TGCGCCAGCAGCTTATCGGTCGGGGAAGGGGGGTACGAGCAGTACTTC. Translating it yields CASSLSVGEGGYEQYF.

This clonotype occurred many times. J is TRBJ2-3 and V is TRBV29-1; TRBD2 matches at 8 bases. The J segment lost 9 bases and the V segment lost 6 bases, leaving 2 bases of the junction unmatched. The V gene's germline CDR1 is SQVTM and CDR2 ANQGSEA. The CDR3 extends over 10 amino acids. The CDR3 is CSVGGGTQYF. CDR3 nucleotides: TGCAGCGTGGGCGGGGGGACGCAGTATTTT.

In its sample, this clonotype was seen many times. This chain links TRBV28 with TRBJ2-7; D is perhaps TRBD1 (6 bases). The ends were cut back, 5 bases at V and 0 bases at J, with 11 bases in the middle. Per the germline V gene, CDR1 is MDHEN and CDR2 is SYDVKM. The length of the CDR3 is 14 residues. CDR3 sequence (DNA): TGTGCCAGCAGTATTAGACAGGTCTCCTACGAGCAGTACTTC. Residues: CASSIRQVSYEQYF.

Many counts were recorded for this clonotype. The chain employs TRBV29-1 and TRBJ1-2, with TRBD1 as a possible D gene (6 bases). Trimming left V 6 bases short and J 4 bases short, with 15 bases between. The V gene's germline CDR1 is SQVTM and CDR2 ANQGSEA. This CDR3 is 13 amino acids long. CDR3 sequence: CSVAIGQTYGYTF. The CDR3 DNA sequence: TGCAGCGTAGCCATCGGACAGACCTATGGCTACACCTTC. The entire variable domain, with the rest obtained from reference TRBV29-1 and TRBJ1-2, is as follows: SAVISQKPSRDICQRGTSLTIQCQVDSQVTMMFWYRQQPGQSLTLIATANQGSEATYESGFVIDKFPISRPNLTFSTLTVSNMSPEDSSIYLCSVAIGQTYGYTFGSGTRLTVV.